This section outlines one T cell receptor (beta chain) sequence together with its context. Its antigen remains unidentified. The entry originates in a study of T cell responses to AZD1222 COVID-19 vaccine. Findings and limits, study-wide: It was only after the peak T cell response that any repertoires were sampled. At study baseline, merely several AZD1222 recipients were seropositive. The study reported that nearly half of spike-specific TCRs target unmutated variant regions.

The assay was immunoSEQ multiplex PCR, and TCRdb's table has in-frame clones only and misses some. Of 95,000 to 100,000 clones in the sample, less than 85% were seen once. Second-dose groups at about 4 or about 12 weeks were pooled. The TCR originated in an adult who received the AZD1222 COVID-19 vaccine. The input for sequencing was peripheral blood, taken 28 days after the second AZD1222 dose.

The CDR3 DNA follows: TGTGCCAGTAGTAACCCCGTAAGACTAGATGACTACAATGAGCAGTTCTTC. It is translated as CASSNPVRLDDYNEQFF. The genes are TRBV19 and TRBJ2-1; possible D gene TRBD2, 6 bases. This CDR3 region has 17 residues. Trimming took 4 bases from V and 3 from J, leaving 19 bases between them. In germline, CDR1 is LNHDA, CDR2 SQIVND (reference sequence).